The sequence of this T cell receptor beta chain was determined in a study of cytomegalovirus exposure and HLA in healthy donors. Study in general: A prior analysis found 117 million unique TCR beta sequences from approximately 190 million T cells. There were 75 million to 95 million unique TCRs (from HLA-typed donors) in an early data release.

Study results and limitations: Some segments of the V type, notably TRBV6-2 and TRBV6-3, were excluded as indistinguishable.

Germline CDR1 and CDR2: SEHNR and FQNEAQ (reference sequence). V was shortened by 6 bases and J by 6 bases, with 16 bases between the two germline ends. This CDR3 has 14 residues. About this clone: Its antigen is as yet unknown.

Nominally healthy donors provided the samples, though records likely missed some immune exposures. The PCR used 60 Vbeta and 13 Jbeta primers. Clones were sequenced by immunoSEQ multiplex PCR, and TCRdb holds only the in-frame ones, with some missing. The sample has about 59,000 clones; roughly 80% are singletons. The sample consisted of PBMCs. This receptor was taken from a man aged 35 to 55 in good health and CMV-seronegative. This chain links TRBV7-9 with TRBJ2-3; D perhaps matches TRBD2 (6 bases). In nucleotides, the CDR3 is TGTGCCAGCAGTTGGGCTAGCGCAGCGGATACGCAGTATTTT. As protein: CASSWASAADTQYF.